The 17 T cell receptor beta chains below were found in one sample sequenced in a study of T cells in localized non-small cell lung cancer. TCRdb's copy holds only in-frame clones and misses some; the assay was immunoSEQ multiplex PCR. Of around 41,000 clones in the sample, about 88% were seen once. The sequenced sample was peripheral blood, obtained before any cancer treatment. The receptors were sampled from a woman between 18 and 55 years old with stage III lung adenocarcinoma.

This clone has a handful of counts. The chain joins TRBV29-1 to TRBJ2-7; the D gene is possibly TRBD2 (6 bases). Germline V lookup: CDR1 SQVTM, CDR2 ANQGSEA. The CDR3 sequence is 15 residues long. V dropped 6 bases and J dropped 0 bases, with 18 bases sitting between them. In DNA, the CDR3 is TGCAGCGTCACCTGGGGCGGGAAGAGCTCCTACGAGCAGTACTTC. It specifies CSVTWGGKSSYEQYF.

The chain combines TRBV29-1 with TRBJ2-2, with TRBD2 as a possible D gene (5 bases). V was cut by 6 bases and J by 7 bases, with 21 bases left in between. Germline V lookup: CDR1 SQVTM, CDR2 ANQGSEA. The length of the CDR3 is 15 residues. For the CDR3, the DNA is TGCAGCGTGATTCTGAGGGCCCGATTGAGCGGGGAGCTGTTTTTT. Translated, it gives CSVILRARLSGELFF.

A few counts support this clone. The junction shows a germline mismatch at one end, possibly a read error. V usage is TRBV14 and J usage is TRBJ2-4; D is undetermined. The CDR3 covers 17 residues. Germline CDR1 SGHDN, CDR2 FVKESK. For the CDR3, the DNA is TGTGCCAGTAGCCCGGGTGGAGTCGCCGATGCCAAAAACATTCAGTACTTC. It encodes CASSPGGVADAKNIQYF.

This clone was counted a few times. The rearrangement joins TRBV30 to TRBJ2-3; TRBD1 matches 12 bases. Germline V lookup: CDR1 GTSNPN, CDR2 SVGIG (reference sequence). J was trimmed by 7 bases and V by 8 bases; bases with no gene match: 10. The CDR3 contains 14 residues. The CDR3 nucleotides are TGTGCCAGCCGACCGGGACAGGGGGCCCATACGCAGTATTTT. Protein sequence: CASRPGQGAHTQYF.

The genes are TRBV2 and TRBJ1-5; no clear D. The CDR3 contains 13 residues. CDR1 is SNHLY and CDR2 is FYNNEI in the germline V gene. Trimming took 5 bases from V and 3 from J, leaving 8 bases between them. The CDR3 DNA follows: TGTGCCAGCAGTACAGTAAACAATCAGCCCCAGCATTTT. Amino acids: CASSTVNNQPQHF.

V is TRBV9 and J is TRBJ1-6, with no clear D. The ends were cut back, 4 bases at V and 7 bases at J, with 9 bases in the middle. The length of the CDR3 is 13 residues. CDR1 is SGDLS and CDR2 is YYNGEE in the germline V gene. CDR3 DNA: TGTGCCAGCAGCCCCGGGAGGAATTCACCCCTCCACTTT. This sequence encodes CASSPGRNSPLHF.

J is TRBJ2-7 and V is TRBV10-3, with 9 bases fitting TRBD1. This CDR3 comprises 13 residues. Trimming removed 7 bases from V and 2 bases from J; junction bases left unmatched: 3. Germline assignment: CDR1 ENHRY and CDR2 SYGVKD. The CDR3 region is CAINRDRAYEQYF. CDR3 nucleotide sequence: TGTGCCATCAACCGGGACAGGGCCTACGAGCAGTACTTC.

This clone was detected once. The CDR3 region has the DNA TGTGCCAGCAGCCAACCTAAGGACAGAGATAGCAATCAGCCCCAGCATTTT. Protein product: CASSQPKDRDSNQPQHF. This chain uses TRBV5-6 with TRBJ1-5; a possible D gene is TRBD1 (6 bases). CDR3 size: 17 residues. V was clipped by 4 bases and J by 0 bases, with 17 bases between them. Germline CDR1 and CDR2: SGHDT and YYEEEE. Complete variable domain (other parts from reference TRBV5-6 and TRBJ1-5): DAGVTQSPTHLIKTRGQQVTLRCSPKSGHDTVSWYQQALGQGPQFIFQYYEEEERQRGNFPDRFSGHQFPNYSSELNVNALLLGDSALYLCASSQPKDRDSNQPQHFGDGTRLSIL.

Of note for this clone: At one boundary the junction diverges from the germline segment, which might be a read error. The chain links TRBV7-7 to TRBJ2-7; 9 bases agree with TRBD1. The CDR3 is made up of 15 amino acids. CDR1 and CDR2 (germline): SSHAT, FNYEAQ (reference sequence). CDR3: CASSSGTGNQREQYF. The CDR3 nucleotides read TGTGCTAGCAGCTCCGGGACAGGGAATCAGCGGGAGCAGTACTTC.

The V and J genes are TRBV7-2 and TRBJ1-1; 7 bases line up with TRBD1. CDR3 length: 12 amino acids. Germline assignment: CDR1 SGHTA and CDR2 FQGNSA. V was pared by 5 bases and J by 7 bases, with 4 bases of the junction left unmatched. The DNA of the CDR3 is TGTGCCAGCAGCATTGGGACAGTTGAAGCTTTCTTT. Amino acid sequence: CASSIGTVEAFF.

The V gene is TRBV5-4, the J gene TRBJ1-3; possibly TRBD1 for D (5 bases). CDR3 length equals 16 residues. Germline CDR1 is SGHNT and CDR2 is YYREEE (reference sequence). Trimming took 5 bases from V and 4 from J, leaving 19 bases between them. The CDR3 DNA sequence: TGTGCCAGCAGTCCCGAATGGGACGCGCGGGGAAACACCATATATTTT. It is translated as CASSPEWDARGNTIYF.

This clone has a handful of counts. CDR3 sequence: CASSFDFNYGYTF. The CDR3 nucleotides are TGTGCCAGCAGCTTCGACTTTAACTATGGCTACACCTTC. The J gene is TRBJ1-2, the V gene TRBV5-5; D remains unclear. V was clipped by 2 bases and J by 1 base, with 6 bases between them. The CDR3 has 13 amino acids. CDR1 and CDR2 (germline): SGHKS, YYEKEE (reference sequence).

The chain has TRBV23-1 and TRBJ2-1; D assignment may be TRBD1 or TRBD2 (5 bases each). TRBV23-1 belongs to the ORF category, with a function that is uncertain. The CDR3 spans 18 residues. Trimming cost V 5 bases and J 7 bases, with 27 bases left between them. CDR3 sequence: CASSSRAGPGGLENEQFF. The CDR3 DNA reads TGCGCCAGCAGTTCGAGGGCGGGCCCTGGGGGTCTTGAAAATGAGCAGTTCTTC.

This sequence joins TRBV2 and TRBJ2-1; the match to TRBD2 covers 10 bases. CDR1 SNHLY and CDR2 FYNNEI come from the germline V gene. The CDR3 consists of 15 residues. V was pared by 7 bases and J by 6 bases, with 9 bases of the junction left unmatched. CDR3 sequence: CASIPGTSDANEQFF. The CDR3 DNA is TGTGCCAGCATCCCGGGGACTAGCGACGCCAATGAGCAGTTCTTC. Full variable domain (remainder filled in from reference TRBV2 and TRBJ2-1): EPEVTQTPSHQVTQMGQEVILRCVPISNHLYFYWYRQILGQKVEFLVSFYNNEISEKSEIFDDQFSVERPDGSNFTLKIRSTKLEDSAMYFCASIPGTSDANEQFFGPGTRLTVL.

V is TRBV4-1 and J is TRBJ2-1; no firm D call. CDR1 and CDR2 from the germline V gene are MGHRA and YSYEKL. V was shortened by 1 base and J by 5 bases, with 9 bases between the two germline ends. This CDR3 is 14 amino acids long. CDR3 sequence (DNA): TGCGCCAGCAGCCAAGCTTCCACGAACAATGAGCAGTTCTTC. Protein: CASSQASTNNEQFF.

The chain employs TRBV5-6 and TRBJ1-4; TRBD1 aligns across 7 bases. Trimming removed 5 bases from V and 1 base from J; junction bases left unmatched: 5. The length of the CDR3 is 15 residues. Germline V gene lookup returns CDR1 SGHDT and CDR2 YYEEEE. The CDR3: CASSYRGVTNEKLFF. CDR3 bases: TGTGCCAGCAGTTACAGGGGAGTAACTAATGAAAAACTGTTTTTT.

This chain links TRBV6-6 with TRBJ1-1; unclear D gene. The CDR3 has 12 amino acids. Germline CDR1 is MNHNY and CDR2 is SVGAGI (reference sequence). V was trimmed by 2 bases and J by 5 bases, leaving 6 bases between them. The CDR3 sequence: CASSYRETEAFF. As DNA, the CDR3 is TGTGCCAGCAGTTACAGGGAAACTGAAGCTTTCTTT.